A selection of T cell receptor beta chains follows, all from one sample in a study of cytomegalovirus exposure and HLA in healthy donors. The assay was immunoSEQ multiplex PCR, and TCRdb's table has in-frame clones only and misses some. The table includes a few hundred thousand clones, about nine tenths detected once. The sample was PBMCs. These receptors were collected from a woman younger than 35 in good health and CMV-seronegative. Each CDR3 is given with its conserved first and last residue. The D gene is left open where the match is weak. A row's size may be missing; if present it is once, few, many or a size class.

abundance | j_gene | v_gene | d_gene | CDR3nt | CDR3aa
- | TRBJ2-1 | TRBV2 | TRBD2 | TGTGCCAGCAGCCCACTAGCGGGGCCCTTCAATGAGCAGTTCTTC | CASSPLAGPFNEQFF
- | TRBJ1-2 | TRBV28 | - | TGTGCCAGCAGTTTAAGAGGGTGGGACTATGGCTACACCTTC | CASSLRGWDYGYTF
few | TRBJ2-3 | TRBV7-2 | - | TGTGCCAGCAGCTTAGTGGTGGACATTGGGCCAGATACGCAGTATTTT | CASSLVVDIGPDTQYF
- | TRBJ1-2 | TRBV7-2 | - | TGTGCCAGCAGCCATCGGGGGGTAGGGGTCAACTATGGCTACACCTTC | CASSHRGVGVNYGYTF
once | TRBJ1-4 | TRBV27 | TRBD1 | TGTGCCAGCAGTTTAATCCGGGACAGTGCAACTAATGAAAAACTGTTTTTT | CASSLIRDSATNEKLFF
- | TRBJ2-4 | TRBV7-2 | - | TGTGCCAGCAGCTTAGGACTAGCCAAAAACATTCAGTACTTC | CASSLGLAKNIQYF
- | TRBJ2-1 | TRBV13 | - | TGTGCCAGCAGCTTGTATAGCGACAACAATGAGCAGTTCTTC | CASSLYSDNNEQFF
- | TRBJ2-7 | TRBV27 | - | TGTGCCAGCAGTCCGGGGTCGGGCGAGCAGTACTTC | CASSPGSGEQYF
- | TRBJ2-5 | TRBV5-1 | - | TGCGCCAGCAGCAGCGTAAGGGGAGGAGAGACCCAGTACTTC | CASSSVRGGETQYF
- | TRBJ2-1 | TRBV7-8 | TRBD2 | TGTGCCAGCAGCTCTTCTAGCGGGAGCTACAATGAGCAGTTCTTC | CASSSSSGSYNEQFF
few | TRBJ1-5 | TRBV9 | TRBD1 | TGTGCCAGCAGCATGACAGGGGATCAGCCCCAGCATTTT | CASSMTGDQPQHF
- | TRBJ2-1 | TRBV29-1 | TRBD2 | TGCAGCGTTGTGGGACTAGATGGGGGAATAGGGCAGTTCTTC | CSVVGLDGGIGQFF
- | TRBJ2-6 | TRBV19 | TRBD1 | TGTGCCAGTAGTGACAGGGGGTCTACTGGGGCCAACGTCCTGACTTTC | CASSDRGSTGANVLTF
- | TRBJ2-1 | TRBV27 | TRBD2 | TGTGCCAGCTCCTATCTAGCGGGAGCCGACAATGAGCAGTTCTTC | CASSYLAGADNEQFF
- | TRBJ1-5 | TRBV5-7 | - | TGTGCCAGCAGCTTGTGGGGCGGCAATCAGCCCCAGCATTTT | CASSLWGGNQPQHF
- | TRBJ1-2 | TRBV7-8 | TRBD1 | TGTGCCAGCAGCTCGACAGGGGTGGACTATGGCTACACCTTC | CASSSTGVDYGYTF
- | TRBJ2-1 | TRBV2 | TRBD2 | TGTGCCAGCACCCTGATAGCGGGAGCGTATAGTGAGCAGTTCTTC | CASTLIAGAYSEQFF
- | TRBJ1-5 | TRBV27 | TRBD1 | TGTGCCAGCAGTTTAATCGGGACAGGGGATTGGGTAGGAGGCAATCAGCCCCAGCATTTT | CASSLIGTGDWVGGNQPQHF
- | TRBJ2-1 | TRBV9 | - | TGTGCCAGCAGCGTTCAGAATAGCGGTGAGCAGTTCTTC | CASSVQNSGEQFF
- | TRBJ1-2 | TRBV27 | - | TGTGCCAGCAGTTTAAGGCCCAGGGAACCATATGGCTACACCTTC | CASSLRPREPYGYTF
- | TRBJ1-2 | TRBV6-5 | - | TGTGCCAGCAGTTACTCGACGCGGTCTATCGGGGGCTACACCTTC | CASSYSTRSIGGYTF
- | TRBJ1-2 | TRBV7-9 | - | TGTGCCAGCAGCTTAGTGGGCGGCCGGGGAGGCTACACCTTC | CASSLVGGRGGYTF
- | TRBJ2-1 | TRBV29-1 | - | TGCAGCGCCACGTCGGGCAGCGGGCCGAATGAGCAGTTCTTC | CSATSGSGPNEQFF
few | TRBJ2-2 | TRBV11-2 | TRBD2 | TGTGCCAGCAGCAAACTAGGGCGGGGGTACACCGGGGAGCTGTTTTTT | CASSKLGRGYTGELFF
- | TRBJ2-5 | TRBV27 | TRBD1 | TGTGCCAGCAGTTTGAGGGGACTGACAGGGGTCGAAGAGACCCAGTACTTC | CASSLRGLTGVEETQYF
- | TRBJ2-1 | TRBV27 | TRBD2 | TGTGCCAGCAACTTAGCGGGAGAAAACAATGAGCAGTTCTTC | CASNLAGENNEQFF
- | TRBJ2-7 | TRBV5-1 | - | TGCGCCAGCAGCTTGAGGGCAGGGACCTACGAGCAGTACTTC | CASSLRAGTYEQYF
- | TRBJ2-1 | TRBV10-3 | - | TGTGCAGCAGGCACCGGAGGAGGAGGTTACAATGAGCAGTTCTTC | CAAGTGGGGYNEQFF
- | TRBJ1-2 | TRBV10-3 | TRBD1 | TGTGCCATCAGTGAGTCGTTGACAGGGGATGGCTACACCTTC | CAISESLTGDGYTF
- | TRBJ2-7 | TRBV6-8 | - | TGTGCCAGCAGCTGTAGTCGGGACACATCTTCCTACGAGCAGTACTTC | CASSCSRDTSSYEQYF
few | TRBJ2-1 | TRBV11-3 | TRBD2 | TGTGCCAGCAGCTTAGAGTCGGGAGGAGAAAATGAGCAGTTCTTC | CASSLESGGENEQFF
- | TRBJ2-3 | TRBV2 | - | TGTGCCAGCAGTCCCGGGACAACCTACACAGATACGCAGTATTTT | CASSPGTTYTDTQYF
- | TRBJ2-1 | TRBV9 | TRBD2 | TGTGCCAGCAGCCCGGGAGGTAGCGGAGACAATGAGCAGTTCTTC | CASSPGGSGDNEQFF
- | TRBJ2-5 | TRBV29-1 | TRBD1 | TGCAGCGCTAAATCCGGGACAGGGAAACAAGAGACCCAGTACTTC | CSAKSGTGKQETQYF
- | TRBJ1-3 | TRBV7-6 | - | TGTGCCAGCAGCCCTACCCGGGAAACTGGAAACACCATATATTTT | CASSPTRETGNTIYF
- | TRBJ2-7 | TRBV4-1 | - | TGCGCCAGCAGCCAAGTTGGCCAGGGCTACGAGCAGTACTTC | CASSQVGQGYEQYF
- | TRBJ2-7 | TRBV7-9 | TRBD1 | TGTGCCAGCAGCCCAAGACAGGGGAGGCCCTACGAGCAGTACTTC | CASSPRQGRPYEQYF
- | TRBJ2-1 | TRBV27 | - | TGTGCCAGCAGTCCTGGGAGGCTGGGGAGCTCCTACAATGAGCAGTTCTTC | CASSPGRLGSSYNEQFF
- | TRBJ2-3 | TRBV9 | - | TGTGCCAGCAGCGTAAACGGGGGCACAGATACGCAGTATTTT | CASSVNGGTDTQYF
- | TRBJ2-7 | TRBV9 | TRBD2 | TGTGCCAGCAGCCCCGGACTAGCGGGCTCCTACGAGCAGTACTTC | CASSPGLAGSYEQYF
- | TRBJ2-2 | TRBV7-3 | - | TGTGCCAGCAGCTTATCTACCGGGGAGCTGTTTTTT | CASSLSTGELFF
- | TRBJ2-1 | TRBV9 | TRBD2 | TGTGCCAGCAGCGTCCTAGCGGACTCCTACAATGAGCAGTTCTTC | CASSVLADSYNEQFF